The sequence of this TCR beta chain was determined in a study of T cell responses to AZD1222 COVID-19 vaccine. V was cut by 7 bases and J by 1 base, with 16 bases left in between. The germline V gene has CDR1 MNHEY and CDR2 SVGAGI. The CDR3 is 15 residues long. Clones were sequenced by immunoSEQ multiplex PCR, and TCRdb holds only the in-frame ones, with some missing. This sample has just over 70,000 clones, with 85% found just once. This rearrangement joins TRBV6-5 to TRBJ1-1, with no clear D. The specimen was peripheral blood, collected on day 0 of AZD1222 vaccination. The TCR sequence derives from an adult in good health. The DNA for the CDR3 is TGTGCCAGCACCCGCCTTTCTGTCAGGAACACTGAAGCTTTCTTT. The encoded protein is CASTRLSVRNTEAFF.